The rows below give T cell receptor beta chains drawn from one sample of a study of blood T cell repertoires in COVID-19. The assay was immunoSEQ multiplex PCR, and TCRdb's table has in-frame clones only and misses some. Among approximately 500,000 clones listed, roughly nine tenths were seen once. Sequenced input: peripheral blood. These receptors all come from a woman between 45 and 65 years old with COVID-19, enrolled during active disease. Each CDR3 is given with its conserved first and last residue. Some rows have no size entry. The others give once, few or many, or a class for an expanded clone.

v_call	clone_size	j_call	cdr3_aa
TRBV28	-	TRBJ2-4	CASSLYGTGFFSAKNIQYF
TRBV30	-	TRBJ1-2	CAWSVRRAPNYGYTF
TRBV7-9	-	TRBJ2-1	CASSLLGSSYNEQFF
TRBV27	-	TRBJ2-5	CASSFFPTAGGQETQYF
TRBV4-1	-	TRBJ2-7	CASSQDGGNEQYF
TRBV5-8	-	TRBJ1-5	CASSSDRGKISNQPQHF
TRBV3-1/TRBV3-2	-	TRBJ2-1	CASSLPGQGPYNEQFF
TRBV2	few	TRBJ1-3	CAASDEDYTIYF
TRBV3-1/TRBV3-2	-	TRBJ1-5	CASSQVYSNQPQHF
TRBV18	once	TRBJ1-4	CASSPGTLATNEKLFF
TRBV9	-	TRBJ2-5	CASSPPRASGGETQYF
TRBV5-6	-	TRBJ1-1	CASSSQSTEAFF
TRBV5-6	-	TRBJ1-1	CASSSSFWTGNTEAFF
TRBV4-1	once	TRBJ2-2	CASCRDWNTGELFF
TRBV27	-	TRBJ1-1	CASSVPGTEAFF
TRBV3-1/TRBV3-2	-	TRBJ2-7	CASSQGTREQYF
TRBV14	-	TRBJ2-7	CASSQGGIFVYEQYF
TRBV6-5	-	TRBJ2-4	CASRPSPGHLTGYF
TRBV11-3	-	TRBJ2-2	CASSSGQGASGELFF
TRBV10-1	-	TRBJ1-2	CATRTQGGGRWGYTF
TRBV18	-	TRBJ2-7	CASSHGGQRGSYEQYF
TRBV12-3/TRBV12-4	-	TRBJ1-2	CASSLSTGWGYTF
TRBV5-1	-	TRBJ2-2	CASSNDGQGNTGELFF
TRBV10-2	-	TRBJ2-5	CASKGTSDEETQYF
TRBV5-1	-	TRBJ1-2	CASSLAQGNNYGYTF
TRBV12-3/TRBV12-4	-	TRBJ1-1	CASIPGGVTEAFF
TRBV7-9	few	TRBJ1-1	CASSPQTGVTSSPRAFF
TRBV19	-	TRBJ1-1	CATNTDGDRGEAFF
TRBV4-2	-	TRBJ1-2	CASSQAVRDLDYGYTF
TRBV6-5	-	TRBJ2-7	CASSFAGRYYEQYF
TRBV3-1/TRBV3-2	-	TRBJ2-5	CASSQDRETQYF
TRBV5-4	-	TRBJ2-3	CASSSSGGGADTQYF
TRBV15	once	TRBJ1-2	CATSLPLGTYGYTF
TRBV7-2	-	TRBJ1-1	CASSLDINYTEAFF
TRBV2	-	TRBJ1-5	CASSALRGSNQPQHF
TRBV6-2/TRBV6-3	-	TRBJ1-5	CASSPRGQGEQPQHF
TRBV5-4	-	TRBJ1-1	CASSLLDSVNTEAFF
TRBV6-5	once	TRBJ1-2	CASSLRSGNYGYTF
TRBV9	-	TRBJ2-1	CASSVASSEFGLNEQFF
TRBV11-2	-	TRBJ1-6	CASSSPGGRGSPLHF
TRBV19	-	TRBJ1-1	CASSIATGTVNTEAFF
TRBV27	-	TRBJ1-1	CASSFSQGWNTEAFF
TRBV9	-	TRBJ2-5	CASSPWGRQETQYF
TRBV7-2	-	TRBJ2-3	CASSLGGPGQVTDTQYF
TRBV5-1	-	TRBJ2-1	CASSSTLTGSSYNEQFF
TRBV22-1	few	TRBJ1-1	CPGSPPGGGRNTEAFF
TRBV5-4	-	TRBJ2-7	CASSLERTSGRYEQYF
TRBV7-8	-	TRBJ2-6	CASSLVGQGTSGANVLTF
TRBV5-4	-	TRBJ2-1	CASSLLGTRGNEQFF